This note documents a single T cell receptor beta chain sequence. Antigen specificity is unknown. Use of 60 Vbeta and 13 Jbeta primers characterized the PCR. Using immunoSEQ multiplex PCR, the repertoire was profiled, and TCRdb retains in-frame clones only, with some absent. The profile shows roughly 100,000 clones, approximately 12% of them singletons. These data come from a study of cytomegalovirus exposure and HLA in healthy donors. Study results and caveats: Researchers had no immune exposure information except CMV serostatus available.

V was shortened by 8 bases and J by 0 bases, with 23 bases between the two germline ends. The length of the CDR3 is 19 residues. CDR1 MDHEN and CDR2 SYDVKM come from the germline V gene. This chain joins TRBV28 and TRBJ2-6; a weak D match, TRBD1 (6 bases). This sequence originates from a man aged 35 to 55 in good health and CMV-seropositive. Sample: PBMCs. The CDR3 loop is CASRGSGTPNPSGANVLTF. In DNA, the CDR3 is TGTGCCAGCCGGGGTTCCGGGACACCTAACCCCTCTGGGGCCAACGTCCTGACTTTC.